What follows are 29 T cell receptor beta chains derived from one specimen sequenced in a study of CXCR3-negative and CXCR3-positive naive CD8 T cells. The libraries of TRB cDNA were prepared using 5' RACE with UMI labels. TCRdb re-called the 5' RACE reads and catalogs CDR3 proteins one per entry, DNA excluded. The table gives some 48,000 distinct CDR3 sequences; the top ten clones make up about 2.5% of it. Sequenced material: naive CXCR3- CD8+ T cells from blood. The subset denotes: CD45RO-CCR7+CD27+CD95- naive CD8+ T cells lacking CXCR3 (TNR3-). The receptors originated from a human donor in good health. Some clones in this sample may be carry-over from other donors' samples.

The chain employs TRBV27 and TRBJ2-7; the D call from TCRdb, TRBD1, cannot be confirmed without DNA. CDR1 is MNHEY and CDR2 is SMNVEV in the germline V gene (reference sequence). The CDR3 is made up of 12 amino acids. CDR3 amino acids: CASSSGQGAQYF.

This chain links TRBV19 with TRBJ2-3; TCRdb proposes TRBD1, but this gene call is untestable without DNA. CDR1 is LNHDA and CDR2 is SQIVND in the germline V gene (reference sequence). CDR3 length equals 16 residues. The CDR3 loop reads CASSPSRRGRADTQYF. The whole variable domain, filled in from reference TRBV19 and TRBJ2-3, reads DGGITQSPKYLFRKEGQNVTLSCEQNLNHDAMYWYRQDPGQGLRLIYYSQIVNDFQKGDIAEGYSVSREKKESFPLTVTSAQKNPTAFYLCASSPSRRGRADTQYFGPGTRLTVL.

The chain has TRBV7-9 and TRBJ2-2; TCRdb names TRBD1, which stays unverified in the absence of DNA. Germline loops: CDR1 SEHNR, CDR2 FQNEAQ (reference sequence). The CDR3 contains 17 residues. The CDR3 spells CASSPGQGAPNTGELFF.

CDR3 loop: CASSPEGFSYEQYF. The J gene is TRBJ2-7, the V gene TRBV14. CDR3 size: 14 residues. CDR1 and CDR2 from the germline V gene are SGHDN and FVKESK.

The gene calls are TRBV4-3 and TRBJ1-6; TCRdb outputs TRBD1, but without DNA this stays unchecked. The germline V gene encodes CDR1 LGHNA and CDR2 YSLEER. CDR3 size: 20 residues. Here the CDR3 reads CASSQEFGTGGSSYNSPLHF.

The gene calls are TRBV20-1 and TRBJ2-7; the TRBD1 assignment by TCRdb is unverifiable without DNA. Germline V gives CDR1 DFQATT, CDR2 SNEGSKA (reference sequence). The CDR3 runs to 13 residues. This chain's CDR3 is CSVAGASSYEQYF.

The rearrangement joins TRBV20-1 to TRBJ2-1; the TCRdb call, TRBD2, lacks DNA for checking. The CDR3 is made up of 14 amino acids. Germline CDR1 is DFQATT and CDR2 is SNEGSKA (reference sequence). The CDR3 loop is CSALTSGGRDEQFF.

This chain connects TRBV10-3 to TRBJ2-7; the TCRdb D gene call, TRBD2, has no DNA to confirm it. In germline, CDR1 is ENHRY, CDR2 SYGVKD. The CDR3 length is 15 residues. CDR3 region: CAISEPGFGTEEQYF.

The chain recombines TRBV29-1 with TRBJ2-1; checking the TCRdb D call of TRBD1 is not possible without DNA. The CDR3 sequence is 15 residues long. CDR1 and CDR2 (germline): SQVTM, ANQGSEA. CDR3 residues: CSVEDLARETNEQFF.

V usage is TRBV27 and J usage is TRBJ1-1; TCRdb's D call, TRBD1, is unchecked because there is no DNA. The CDR3 consists of 14 residues. Germline V lookup: CDR1 MNHEY, CDR2 SMNVEV (reference sequence). CDR3 residues: CASSNGGAGTEAFF.

The chain joins TRBV29-1 to TRBJ1-2. Germline V gene data show CDR1 as SQVTM and CDR2 as ANQGSEA. The CDR3 covers 12 residues. This CDR3 is CSVYGRNYGYTF.

V usage is TRBV28 and J usage is TRBJ2-3; the TCRdb call, TRBD1, lacks DNA for checking. Germline V gene data show CDR1 as MDHEN and CDR2 as SYDVKM. The length of the CDR3 is 14 residues. The chain's CDR3 is CASSLGQGTDTQYF.

This chain joins TRBV7-6 and TRBJ2-1; TCRdb picks TRBD1, but there is no DNA to check that call. This CDR3 is 17 amino acids long. Germline V gene data show CDR1 as SGHVS and CDR2 as FNYEAQ. CDR3: CASSKETAWSSYNEQFF.

The rearrangement uses TRBV20-1 and TRBJ2-4; absent DNA, TCRdb's TRBD1 call cannot be checked. Germline CDR1 DFQATT, CDR2 SNEGSKA (reference sequence). CDR3 length: 16 amino acids. The CDR3 here is CSAPGQGAEEWNIQYF.

V is TRBV7-2 and J is TRBJ1-2; TCRdb selects TRBD1, and the lack of DNA leaves this call unchecked. The CDR3 consists of 14 residues. Germline V gene data show CDR1 as SGHTA and CDR2 as FQGNSA. The CDR3 here is CASSLGGGNYGYTF.

The chain is built from TRBV27 and TRBJ2-3. CDR1 is MNHEY and CDR2 is SMNVEV in the germline V gene (reference sequence). The CDR3 totals 15 residues. CDR3 in amino acids: CASSLVGLAKDTQYF.

V is TRBV28 and J is TRBJ2-4. This CDR3 is 15 amino acids long. Germline-derived CDR1 and CDR2 are MDHEN and SYDVKM. CDR3 sequence: CASSFAAAAKNIQYF.

The chain carries TRBV7-6 and TRBJ1-1. Germline CDR1 and CDR2: SGHVS and FNYEAQ. The CDR3 totals 16 residues. The CDR3 protein is CASSLTTMGENTEAFF.

The V gene is TRBV7-2, the J gene TRBJ2-7; TCRdb proposes TRBD1, but this gene call is untestable without DNA. The CDR3 runs 14 residues. Germline V gives CDR1 SGHTA, CDR2 FQGNSA. CDR3 residues: CASSAPGHIYEQYF.

The chain joins TRBV24-1 to TRBJ1-6; TCRdb gives TRBD1 as the D gene, but with no DNA this cannot be confirmed. CDR3 length: 16 amino acids. Germline V gene data show CDR1 as KGHDR and CDR2 as SFDVKD. This chain's CDR3 is CATSEDNQGDNSPLHF.

This chain joins TRBV15 and TRBJ2-7. CDR1 and CDR2 (germline): LNHNV, YYDKDF (reference sequence). The CDR3 is made up of 14 amino acids. CDR3 protein: CATSPDRGSYEQYF.

The CDR3 loop reads CSVPAGNTIYF. The rearrangement joins TRBV29-1 to TRBJ1-3; the D call from TCRdb, TRBD1, cannot be confirmed without DNA. The CDR3 runs to 11 residues. From germline, CDR1 is SQVTM and CDR2 ANQGSEA.

V usage is TRBV28 and J usage is TRBJ2-3. The CDR3 covers 14 residues. Germline CDR1 reads MDHEN; CDR2 reads SYDVKM. The CDR3 protein is CASSLRPTTDTQYF.

The rearrangement uses TRBV7-9 and TRBJ2-5. Germline assignment: CDR1 SEHNR and CDR2 FQNEAQ (reference sequence). The CDR3 is 11 amino acids. This CDR3 is CASSLGPITFF. The whole variable domain, remainder taken from reference TRBV7-9 and TRBJ2-5, is DTGVSQNPRHKITKRGQNVTFRCDPISEHNRLYWYRQTLGQGPEFLTYFQNEAQLEKSRLLSDRFSAERPKGSFSTLEIQRTEQGDSAMYLCASSLGPITFFGPGTRLLVL.

The chain links TRBV6-5 to TRBJ1-1. Germline V gene sequence: CDR1 MNHEY, CDR2 SVGAGI. The CDR3 extends over 15 amino acids. The CDR3 is CASSYGRVRDTEAFF.

The chain employs TRBV29-1 and TRBJ1-4; TCRdb names TRBD1, which stays unverified in the absence of DNA. Per germline, CDR1 SQVTM and CDR2 ANQGSEA. CDR3 size: 14 residues. The CDR3 sequence is CSVFLGARGEKLFF.

The chain combines TRBV28 with TRBJ2-1; the TCRdb call, TRBD1, lacks DNA for checking. CDR3 length: 13 amino acids. Germline CDR1 MDHEN, CDR2 SYDVKM. The CDR3: CASSPGRLNEQFF.

This chain uses TRBV29-1 with TRBJ2-7. Germline-derived CDR1 and CDR2 are SQVTM and ANQGSEA. The CDR3 has 13 residues. CDR3 loop: CSVEDHISYEQYF.

This chain uses TRBV5-1 with TRBJ2-1; the TCRdb call, TRBD1, lacks DNA for checking. Looked up from germline, CDR1 is SGHRS and CDR2 is YFSETQ. The length of the CDR3 is 16 residues. This chain's CDR3 is CASSFTGNRPYNEQFF.